The clone carrying this T cell receptor beta chain was detected many times. Antigen: not known. The length of the CDR3 is 14 residues. Looked up from germline, CDR1 is LGHNA and CDR2 is YNFKEQ. V lost 1 base and J lost 3, with 10 bases in between. Bulk libraries came from a prior protocol with listed TCR primers. TCRdb itself ran the PCR reads through MiXCR, one entry per CDR3 protein. The sample consists of under 600,000 distinct CDR3 sequences, roughly a fifth of them appearing once. Sorted cell numbers of about 17,000 to 1,100,000, with 10%, 30% or 50% RNA, served as input for naive CD8 libraries. The sample is drawn from a study of molecular identifiers for immune sequencing clone quantification. Study-wide results and limits: Clones above 20 RNA copies held over 99% of effector molecules, under 1% in naive cells.

The rearrangement joins TRBV4-2 to TRBJ2-7; unclear D gene. The TCR originated in a human donor in good health. Some libraries in this study had Jurkat cell RNA spiked in. What was sequenced was naive CD8+ T cells from blood, with Jurkat cell RNA spiked in. Subset defined: FACS-sorted CD8+CD4-CCR7+CD45RA+ naive T cells. Here the CDR3 reads CASSQVDGDYEQYF. In DNA, the CDR3 is TGTGCCAGCAGCCAAGTGGACGGAGACTACGAGCAGTACTTC.